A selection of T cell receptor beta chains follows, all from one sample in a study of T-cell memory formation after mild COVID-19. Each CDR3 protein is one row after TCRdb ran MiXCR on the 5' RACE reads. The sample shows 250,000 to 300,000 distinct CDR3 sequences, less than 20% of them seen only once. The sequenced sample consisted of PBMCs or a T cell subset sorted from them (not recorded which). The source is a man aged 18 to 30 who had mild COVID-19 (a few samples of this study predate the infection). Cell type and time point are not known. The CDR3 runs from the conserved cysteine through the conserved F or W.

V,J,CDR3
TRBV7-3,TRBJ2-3,CASSRRWGGKADTQYF
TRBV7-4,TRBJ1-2,CAPKGQPNYGYTF
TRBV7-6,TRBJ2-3,CASSFRDNTDTQYF
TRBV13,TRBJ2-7,CASSSAPRASYEQYF
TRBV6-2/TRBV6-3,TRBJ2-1,CASSYSNHPPEQFF
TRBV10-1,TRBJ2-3,CASSESPPTDTQYF
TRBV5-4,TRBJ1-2,CASRTGTQGYTF
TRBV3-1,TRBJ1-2,CASGRTTGNYGYTF
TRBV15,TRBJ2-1,CATSGPGTDNNEQFF
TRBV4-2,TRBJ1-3,CASSQELSGNTIYF
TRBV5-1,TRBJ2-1,CASSMPLAGTGWNEQFF
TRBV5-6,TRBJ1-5,CASSNWDSPNQPQHF
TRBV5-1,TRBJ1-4,CASSLGGVREKLFF
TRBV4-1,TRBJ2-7,CASSQDTRTSSYEQYF
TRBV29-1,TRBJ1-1,CSVELLISGQGFPEAFF
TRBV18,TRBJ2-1,CASSQGVNEQFF
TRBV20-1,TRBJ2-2,CSASHTGRPTGELFF
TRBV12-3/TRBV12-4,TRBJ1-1,CASSPRTSTEAFF
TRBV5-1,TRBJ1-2,CASSLDQYYGYTF
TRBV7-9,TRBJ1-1,CASSLPRLLTQNTEAFF
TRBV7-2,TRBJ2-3,CASSLAGRSTDTQYF
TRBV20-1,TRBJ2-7,CSARDLGTGVYEQYF
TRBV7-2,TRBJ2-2,CASSYQGTVTGELFF
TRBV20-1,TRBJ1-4,CSAERDRDEKLFF
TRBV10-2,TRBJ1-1,CASRLGGGTEAFF
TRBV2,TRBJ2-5,CASRLQGRETQYF
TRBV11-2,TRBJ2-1,CASSLDALAGGTTQRSYNEQFF
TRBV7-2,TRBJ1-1,CASSPQGRRTEAFF
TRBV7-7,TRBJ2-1,CASSRNRGWEQFF
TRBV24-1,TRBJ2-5,CATSDPTGIQETQYF
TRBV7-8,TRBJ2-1,CASSLRDWTYNEQFF
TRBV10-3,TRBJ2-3,CAGGGNTDTQYF
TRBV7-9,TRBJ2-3,CASSQDSSDTQYF
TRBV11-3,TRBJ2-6,CASSPGGPGANVLTF
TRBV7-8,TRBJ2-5,CASSLVSRHRKETQYF
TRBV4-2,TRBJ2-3,CASSLQTGGRTDTQYF
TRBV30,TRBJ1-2,CAWSDTTGYGYTF
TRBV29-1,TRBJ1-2,CSVVQVDYGYTF
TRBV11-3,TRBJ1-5,CASSLFPTWCDQPQHF
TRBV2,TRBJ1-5,CASSWGNNQPQHF
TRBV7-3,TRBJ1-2,CASSLRTGRLTF
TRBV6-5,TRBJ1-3,CASSYARGLGNTIYF
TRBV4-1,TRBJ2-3,CASTPAGTVGGPTDTQYF
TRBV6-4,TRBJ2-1,CASSVGGLASNEQFF
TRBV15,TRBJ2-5,CATSRGMETQYF
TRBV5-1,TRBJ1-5,CASSLVGGGQPQHF
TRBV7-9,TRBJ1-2,CASILQAGTNYGYTF